One and the same sample provided the 29 T cell receptor beta chains below, sequenced in a study of T cells after yellow fever vaccination. Using its own MiXCR run on the 5' RACE reads, TCRdb lists one record per CDR3 protein. The data hold about 170,000 distinct CDR3 sequences, with approximately 10% observed a single time. Sequencing used CD8+ T cells sorted from PBMCs, obtained 15 days after the yellow fever booster vaccination. The receptors were gathered from a man aged 18-30 years who received the YFV17D yellow fever vaccine.

DNA of the CDR3: TGCAGCGTTGAGTCACTGTTGAACCAAGGCGAGCAGTACTTC. Its translation: CSVESLLNQGEQYF. The J gene is TRBJ2-7, the V gene TRBV29-1; D remains unclear. The ends were cut back, 3 bases at V and 6 bases at J, with 18 bases in the middle. The CDR3 runs to 14 residues. Germline V gene sequence: CDR1 SQVTM, CDR2 ANQGSEA.

A few counts support this clonotype. The V and J genes are TRBV5-5 and TRBJ2-2; D is tentatively TRBD1 or TRBD2 (5 bases each). The V end was cut by 4 bases, the J end by 6 bases, with 22 bases between. Germline V gene lookup returns CDR1 SGHKS and CDR2 YYEKEE (reference sequence). CDR3 length: 17 residues. The CDR3 DNA reads TGTGCCAGCAGCGAACCCCGGGACGTACGAAGGGCCGGGGAGCTGTTTTTT. Translation: CASSEPRDVRRAGELFF.

The table lists this clonotype with many counts. The V call is TRBV5-1, the J call TRBJ1-5; no clear D. This CDR3 contains 15 residues. Germline V gene data show CDR1 as SGHRS and CDR2 as YFSETQ. Trimming cost V 0 bases and J 7 bases, with 14 bases left between them. CDR3 in amino acids: CASSLEGSARQPQHF. CDR3 DNA: TGCGCCAGCAGCTTGGAAGGCTCCGCCCGACAGCCCCAGCATTTT.

Comment on this clonotype: The junction shows a germline mismatch at one end, possibly a read error. The rearrangement uses TRBV7-6 and TRBJ2-3, with D possibly being TRBD2 (5 bases). The CDR3 spans 13 residues. CDR1 is SGHVS, CDR2 FNYEAQ, per germline. CDR3 in amino acids: CDSSLAITDTQYF. CDR3 in DNA: TGTGACAGCAGCTTAGCGATCACAGATACGCAGTATTTT.

The rearrangement uses TRBV6-6 and TRBJ2-1; D remains ambiguous. The CDR3 contains 17 residues. V lost 5 bases, J lost 0 bases, and 17 bases lay in between. The germline V gene has CDR1 MNHNY and CDR2 SVGAGI (reference sequence). This CDR3 is CASSTEVSPFSYNEQFF. CDR3 nucleotide sequence: TGTGCCAGCAGTACCGAGGTTAGCCCGTTCTCCTACAATGAGCAGTTCTTC.

The J gene is TRBJ1-6, the V gene TRBV5-6; D remains unclear. CDR3 length: 14 amino acids. Deletions cut 0 bases from V and 7 bases from J, with 8 bases between. Germline CDR1 is SGHDT and CDR2 is YYEEEE. The CDR3 DNA reads TGTGCCAGCAGCTTGGGGTTGTGGAATTCACCCCTCCACTTT. Protein: CASSLGLWNSPLHF.

The chain has TRBV9 and TRBJ2-3; no reliable D call. This CDR3 contains 16 residues. Germline assignment: CDR1 SGDLS and CDR2 YYNGEE. V was shortened by 3 bases and J by 5 bases, with 19 bases between the two germline ends. The CDR3 spells CASSGDTPTYRDTQYF. CDR3 sequence (DNA): TGTGCCAGCAGCGGCGACACACCTACTTATAGAGATACGCAGTATTTT.

This clonotype has more than one count but fewer than ten. The chain links TRBV6-5 to TRBJ2-3; 11 nucleotides agree with TRBD2. Trimming at V came to 4 bases and at J to 3 bases, leaving 12 bases not matched to a gene. Germline loops: CDR1 MNHEY, CDR2 SVGAGI. This CDR3 comprises 18 residues. The CDR3 sequence is CASSFPNPTSGGTDTQYF. CDR3 nucleotide sequence: TGTGCCAGCAGTTTCCCGAATCCAACTAGCGGGGGTACAGATACGCAGTATTTT.

CDR3 in DNA: TGTGCCAGCAGTTCAAGGGACAGGTGGGGGGATACGCAGTATTTT. It codes for CASSSRDRWGDTQYF. The genes are TRBV28 and TRBJ2-3, with TRBD1 identical over 8 bases. V shed 4 bases, J shed 6 bases, and the junction held 9 bases outside the gene matches. CDR3 length equals 15 residues. In germline, CDR1 is MDHEN, CDR2 SYDVKM.

The chain has TRBV7-2 and TRBJ2-7; no clear D gene. The CDR3 is 12 residues long. CDR1 is SGHTA, CDR2 FQGNSA, per germline. V shed 5 bases and J shed 2 bases, with 7 bases lying between them. The CDR3 bases are TGTGCCAGCAGCCCCCGAGCCTACGAGCAGTACTTC. This translates into CASSPRAYEQYF.

The J gene is TRBJ2-7, the V gene TRBV10-2, with D perhaps TRBD1 or TRBD2 (5 bases each). The length of the CDR3 is 15 residues. Germline V gene data show CDR1 as WSHSY and CDR2 as SAAADI. Trimming removed 11 bases at V and 3 bases at J, with 23 bases between. This chain's CDR3 is CAVLQVRDRDYEQYF. In DNA, the CDR3 is TGCGCCGTCCTCCAGGTCCGGGACCGGGACTACGAGCAGTACTTC.

This clonotype showed up just a few times. The CDR3 region is CASSLVGTSGTDTQYF. Here the CDR3 DNA reads TGTGCCAGCAGCTTAGTGGGGACTAGCGGCACAGATACGCAGTATTTT. This sequence joins TRBV7-8 and TRBJ2-3; 10 nucleotides align to TRBD2. This CDR3 contains 16 residues. Germline V gene lookup returns CDR1 SGHVS and CDR2 FQNEAQ. J lost 1 base, V lost 1 base, and 2 bases had no gene match.

This clonotype was counted only a few times. The chain uses TRBV7-8 and TRBJ2-5; D gene unclear. Trimming left V 4 bases short and J 7 bases short, with 10 bases between. This CDR3 is built from 12 residues. CDR1 is SGHVS and CDR2 is FQNEAQ in the germline V gene. The CDR3 spells CASSSERVTQYF. The CDR3 nucleotides are TGTGCCAGCAGCTCGGAACGGGTGACCCAGTACTTC. The variable domain in full, with the rest retrieved from reference TRBV7-8 and TRBJ2-5, is GAGVSQSPRYKVAKRGQDVALRCDPISGHVSLFWYQQALGQGPEFLTYFQNEAQLDKSGLPSDRFFAERPEGSVSTLKIQRTQQEDSAVYLCASSSERVTQYFGPGTRLLVL.

This clonotype came up a few times. The V and J genes are TRBV7-6 and TRBJ2-7; TRBD1 matches at 9 bases. The ends lost 5 bases at V and 5 bases at J; junction bases unmatched: 7. Germline loops: CDR1 SGHVS, CDR2 FNYEAQ. The CDR3 spans 14 residues. CDR3 sequence reads: CASSPRTGEHEQYV. As DNA, the CDR3 is TGTGCCAGCAGCCCGAGGACAGGGGAACACGAGCAGTACGTC.

This clonotype was found a few times. The rearrangement joins TRBV15 to TRBJ1-3, with D unresolved. The V and J ends lost 0 bases and 1 base respectively, with 7 bases between them. CDR1 and CDR2 from the germline V gene are LNHNV and YYDKDF (reference sequence). This CDR3 has 15 amino acids. CDR3 in DNA: TGTGCCACCAGCAGAGATTCGGCTTCTGGAAACACCATATATTTT. This encodes CATSRDSASGNTIYF.

This clonotype appeared a few times. CDR3 residues: CASGLYNEQFF. CDR3 bases: TGTGCCAGCGGGCTGTACAATGAGCAGTTCTTC. The chain has TRBV6-2 or TRBV6-3 and TRBJ2-1, with unresolved D. Germline V gives CDR1 MNHEY, CDR2 SVGEGT. The CDR3 sequence is 11 residues long. Trimming pared 8 bases from V and 4 bases from J, leaving 6 bases between.

This clonotype was observed at least ten times. This chain links TRBV7-3 with TRBJ2-2; D remains unclear. CDR1 and CDR2 from the germline V gene are SGHTA and FQGTGA. The germline V and J ends were trimmed by 2 bases and 7 bases, with 17 bases remaining between them. The length of the CDR3 is 16 residues. The DNA for the CDR3 is TGTGCCAGCAGCTTAGTATCATGGCAATTGGGCGGGGAGCTGTTTTTT. Translation gives CASSLVSWQLGGELFF.

The V gene is TRBV9, the J gene TRBJ1-2; TRBD1 aligns across 11 bases. Germline CDR1 and CDR2: SGDLS and YYNGEE. V lost 5 bases to trimming and J lost 4 bases; unmatched junction nucleotides: 13. The CDR3 covers 17 residues. The CDR3 loop reads CASRRPLDRGRRYGYTF. The CDR3 region has the DNA TGTGCCAGCAGAAGACCGTTGGACAGGGGGCGACGCTATGGCTACACCTTC.

This clonotype has at least ten counts. This chain joins TRBV27 and TRBJ2-3; no clear D. Germline V CDR1 and CDR2: MNHEY, SMNVEV (reference sequence). The length of the CDR3 is 14 residues. V was trimmed by 2 bases and J by 0 bases, leaving 6 bases between them. The CDR3, as DNA: TGTGCCAGCAGTTTAGTTTCCAGCACAGATACGCAGTATTTT. Amino acids: CASSLVSSTDTQYF.

V and J are TRBV27 and TRBJ1-6; perhaps TRBD1 as D (5 bases). Germline V gene lookup returns CDR1 MNHEY and CDR2 SMNVEV (reference sequence). Deletions cut 5 bases from V and 10 bases from J, with 18 bases between. CDR3 length: 15 amino acids. CDR3 protein: CASSPTPGPGSPLHF. The CDR3 DNA follows: TGTGCCAGCAGTCCAACCCCAGGGCCCGGATCACCCCTCCACTTT.

The gene calls are TRBV27 and TRBJ1-1; TRBD1 is a possible D gene (5 bases). The CDR3 spans 14 residues. Germline lookup yields CDR1 MNHEY and CDR2 SMNVEV (reference sequence). V lost 5 bases, J lost 0 bases, and 10 bases lay in between. The CDR3 protein is CASSEDIMNTEAFF. In DNA form, the CDR3 reads TGTGCCAGCAGTGAGGACATCATGAACACTGAAGCTTTCTTT.

This clonotype was found a few times. The chain combines TRBV27 with TRBJ2-3, with D possibly being TRBD2 (7 bases). Trimming left V 3 bases short and J 3 bases short, with 13 bases between. The CDR3 runs to 15 residues. Germline values: CDR1 MNHEY, CDR2 SMNVEV (reference sequence). CDR3 nucleotides: TGTGCCAGCAGTTTTGGGGGGGCCGGGACAGATACGCAGTATTTT. Protein: CASSFGGAGTDTQYF.

This chain joins TRBV7-9 and TRBJ2-7, with TRBD1 matching over 11 bases. The ends lost 2 bases at V and 3 bases at J; junction bases unmatched: 9. Germline CDR1 and CDR2: SEHNR and FQNEAQ (reference sequence). This CDR3 has 17 amino acids. The CDR3 protein is CASSLSGTGGVDYEQYF. CDR3 sequence (DNA): TGTGCCAGCAGCTTATCCGGGACAGGGGGTGTTGACTACGAGCAGTACTTC.

This clonotype was seen more than once but under ten times. The chain has TRBV4-1 and TRBJ1-4, with 9 nucleotides matching TRBD1. The V gene's germline CDR1 is MGHRA and CDR2 YSYEKL. Trimming cost V 6 bases and J 6 bases; bases outside gene matches: 5. The length of the CDR3 is 14 residues. The CDR3, as DNA: TGCGCCAGCAGTATGGGACAGGGCGATGAAAAACTGTTTTTT. Translating gives CASSMGQGDEKLFF.

CDR3 sequence reads: CAWSGVAHDWYERPEAFF. The CDR3 DNA follows: TGTGCCTGGAGCGGAGTAGCCCATGATTGGTACGAACGGCCTGAAGCTTTCTTT. The rearrangement links TRBV30 to TRBJ1-1, with D uncertain. Trimming pared 3 bases from V and 6 bases from J, leaving 29 bases between. The CDR3 loop spans 18 amino acids. The V gene's germline CDR1 is GTSNPN and CDR2 SVGIG (reference sequence).

This clonotype was seen just once. The chain recombines TRBV24-1 with TRBJ2-2, with D perhaps TRBD1 or TRBD2 (6 bases each). V lost 2 bases to trimming and J lost 5 bases, with 11 bases between them. In germline, CDR1 is KGHDR, CDR2 SFDVKD. The CDR3 is 15 amino acids. In DNA, the CDR3 is TGTGCCACCAGTGATTGGGGGGCTATGACCGGGGAGCTGTTTTTT. It specifies CATSDWGAMTGELFF.

In this sample, this clonotype turned up many times. The chain links TRBV27 to TRBJ1-4; the D is unclear. Per germline, CDR1 MNHEY and CDR2 SMNVEV (reference sequence). V was cut by 4 bases and J by 5 bases, with 14 bases left in between. The CDR3 covers 15 residues. CDR3: CASSSLFRMNEKLFF. The CDR3, as DNA: TGTGCCAGCAGTTCGCTCTTCCGGATGAATGAAAAACTGTTTTTT.

This clonotype came up a few times. The V and J genes are TRBV7-8 and TRBJ2-3; perhaps TRBD1 as D (6 bases). CDR3 length: 13 amino acids. Per germline, CDR1 SGHVS and CDR2 FQNEAQ. V lost 4 bases to trimming and J lost 5 bases, with 10 bases between them. The CDR3 sequence is CASSSGVGDTQYF. As DNA, the CDR3 is TGTGCCAGCAGCTCAGGGGTAGGAGATACGCAGTATTTT.

This clonotype has only a few counts. The genes are TRBV6-2 or TRBV6-3 and TRBJ1-2; perhaps TRBD1 as D (5 bases). Trimming removed 7 bases from V and 7 bases from J, with 19 bases in between. Germline V CDR1 and CDR2: MNHEY, SVGEGT. The CDR3 spans 14 residues. The CDR3 coding sequence is TGTGCCAGCACCCCCCGAGGGGCCGTCGTTGGCTACACCTTC. Translating gives CASTPRGAVVGYTF.